The clone carrying this T cell receptor beta chain turned up a few times. What it recognizes is unknown. Sorted CD4+ subsets: naive, central memory, regulatory, stem cell-like memory (CD45RO/CCR7/CD25/CD127/CD95/CD27 panel). The entry originates in a study of beta chain features in type 1 diabetes. Study findings and constraints: All four CD4+ subsets of Type 1 diabetes patients contained TCRB CDR3s that were moderately but significantly shorter.

Expressed TCRB transcripts were sequenced after all isolated RNA was converted to cDNA. Clones were read by immunoSEQ multiplex PCR, and TCRdb kept only the in-frame ones, dropping some. The sample shows under 850,000 clones, roughly 12% of them seen only once. Material: naive CD4+ T cells from blood. The receptor was isolated from a man between 18 and 29 years old with type 1 diabetes.

The CDR3 region is CASSAPPWVDSGEQFF. Here the CDR3 DNA reads TGTGCCAGCAGTGCTCCCCCATGGGTAGACTCGGGTGAGCAGTTCTTC. The rearrangement links TRBV2 to TRBJ2-1; D remains unclear. The CDR3 is made up of 16 amino acids. CDR1 is SNHLY and CDR2 is FYNNEI in the germline V gene. V was trimmed by 4 bases and J by 9 bases, leaving 22 bases between them.